Listed below are T cell receptor beta chains from one sample, sequenced in a study of blood T cell repertoires in COVID-19. Profiling relied on immunoSEQ multiplex PCR, and the TCRdb table lists in-frame clones only, not all of them. The data show around 68,000 clones, around 90% seen once. Sequences were obtained from peripheral blood. Receptors were obtained from a man aged 45-65 years with active COVID-19. Each CDR3 is given with its conserved first and last residue. Fields, in order: V gene, J gene, clone size, D gene, CDR3 length, CDR3 DNA, CDR3 protein. The D gene is left open where the match is weak. Size tells how often a clone was seen (once, few, many) or the class of an expanded clone, and some rows leave it out.

TRBV3-1/TRBV3-2	TRBJ2-1	.	.	13	TGTGCCAGCAGCCAAACTCGCGAAAATGAGCAGTTCTTC	CASSQTRENEQFF
TRBV18	TRBJ1-1	.	.	16	TGTGCCAGCTCACCACCGGCGGGGGGGACGAACACTGAAGCTTTCTTT	CASSPPAGGTNTEAFF
TRBV5-8	TRBJ1-4	.	TRBD1	14	TGTGCCAGCACCCTCGGACAGGGTGGAGAAAAACTGTTTTTT	CASTLGQGGEKLFF
TRBV5-4	TRBJ2-6	.	TRBD1	18	TGTGCCAGCAGCTCCCGGGACAGGGGTTTGTCTGGGGCCAACGTCCTGACTTTC	CASSSRDRGLSGANVLTF
TRBV5-4	TRBJ1-6	few	.	16	TGTGCCAGCAGCTTGGCCGAGACTATAGGGAATTCACCCCTCCACTTT	CASSLAETIGNSPLHF
TRBV7-3	TRBJ1-2	.	TRBD1	14	TGTGCCAGCGAAGCCCCGGGACAGAACTATGGCTACACCTTC	CASEAPGQNYGYTF
TRBV19	TRBJ2-7	.	.	14	TGTGCCAGTAGTATAGATTTGGAGGGGTACGAGCAGTACTTC	CASSIDLEGYEQYF
TRBV15	TRBJ2-1	.	.	15	TGTGCCACCAGGCCGGACAGAAGCTCCTACAATGAGCAGTTCTTC	CATRPDRSSYNEQFF
TRBV30	TRBJ1-5	.	.	14	TGTGCCTGGAGAGGGGCCGTTGGCAGTCAGCCCCAGCATTTT	CAWRGAVGSQPQHF
TRBV7-3	TRBJ1-1	once	TRBD1	12	TGTGCCAGCAGCAAACCGGGACAGGTCGCTTTCTTT	CASSKPGQVAFF
TRBV27	TRBJ1-1	few	.	16	TGTGCCAGCAGCTTGGACAGTATTTCGATGAACACTGAAGCTTTCTTT	CASSLDSISMNTEAFF
TRBV24-1	TRBJ2-3	.	.	15	TGTGCCACCAGTGGTTCAGCGCCTAGCACAGATACGCAGTATTTT	CATSGSAPSTDTQYF
TRBV11-2	TRBJ2-7	.	TRBD1	20	TGTGCCAGCAGCTTAGAAGGGCTTAGCGGACAGGGCGGTAGCTCCTACGAGCAGTACTTC	CASSLEGLSGQGGSSYEQYF
TRBV27	TRBJ2-3	once	TRBD1	16	TGTGCCAGCAGTTTAGTTCGAGACAGGGGAACAGATACGCAGTATTTT	CASSLVRDRGTDTQYF
TRBV15	TRBJ2-7	few	.	15	TGTGCCACCAGCCCCGGAGGAGGGGGCATCTACGAGCAGTACTTC	CATSPGGGGIYEQYF
TRBV29-1	TRBJ1-5	once	TRBD1	13	TGCAGCGTTGGACAGGGGGTAGATCAGCCCCAGCATTTT	CSVGQGVDQPQHF
TRBV12-3/TRBV12-4	TRBJ1-1	.	.	11	TGTGCCAGCAGTTTAACAGCAGAAGCTTTCTTT	CASSLTAEAFF
TRBV5-5	TRBJ2-7	.	.	13	TGTGCCAGCAGCTACCAGGGGTCCTACGAGCAGTACTTC	CASSYQGSYEQYF
TRBV24-1	TRBJ1-2	.	TRBD1	13	TGTGCCACCAGTGATCGACAGGGGGGGGGCTACACCTTC	CATSDRQGGGYTF
TRBV19	TRBJ1-2	.	.	12	TGTGCCAGTAGTATGGTAGGACAGAGCTACACCTTC	CASSMVGQSYTF
TRBV6-6	TRBJ2-7	few	TRBD1	12	TGTGCCAGCCGGGACAGGGACTACGAGCAGTACTTC	CASRDRDYEQYF
TRBV9	TRBJ2-3	once	.	16	TGTGCCAGCAGCGTCTTAGCGCTAGCCGGCACAGATACGCAGTATTTT	CASSVLALAGTDTQYF
TRBV28	TRBJ1-6	.	.	14	TGTGCCAGCAGGCGGGGTCTGAGCGGCTCACCCCTCCACTTT	CASRRGLSGSPLHF
TRBV5-4	TRBJ2-5	.	TRBD2	15	TGTGCCAGCAGCTCTCGGACTAGCGGGGGAGAGACCCAGTACTTC	CASSSRTSGGETQYF
TRBV29-1	TRBJ1-1	.	TRBD1	17	TGCAGCGTGAGATGGACAGGGAACTCTTTGGGGAGGACTGAAGCTTTCTTT	CSVRWTGNSLGRTEAFF
TRBV15	TRBJ2-5	.	.	16	TGTGCCACCAGCACCCTGCAGGGGCCAAGAGGGGAGACCCAGTACTTC	CATSTLQGPRGETQYF
TRBV2	TRBJ1-1	.	.	12	TGTGCCAGCAGTGGAGGGGGAACTGAAGCTTTCTTT	CASSGGGTEAFF
TRBV27	TRBJ1-5	.	.	15	TGTGCCAGCAGTCAGACCTGGGGGGGAGGTCAGCCCCAGCATTTT	CASSQTWGGGQPQHF
TRBV7-2	TRBJ2-2	.	.	13	TGTGCCAGCAGCTTGGGCGGGACCGGGGAGCTGTTTTTT	CASSLGGTGELFF
TRBV14	TRBJ1-2	.	.	15	TGTGCCAGCAGCCAAGATCACAGGGTTGACTATGGCTACACCTTC	CASSQDHRVDYGYTF
TRBV7-2	TRBJ1-3	once	.	12	TGTGCCAGCAGCGAGCCCGGTAACACCATATATTTT	CASSEPGNTIYF
TRBV5-6	TRBJ2-2	once	.	15	TGTGCCAGCAGCCGCACAGGTCGTAACACCGGGGAGCTGTTTTTT	CASSRTGRNTGELFF
TRBV27	TRBJ2-1	few	TRBD2	17	TGTGCCAGCAGTTCGGGCGACGGCGGGGGAGCTCGTAATGAGCAGTTCTTC	CASSSGDGGGARNEQFF
TRBV9	TRBJ1-2	.	.	15	TGTGCCAGCAGCCCCCAGGGGCGGACTAACTATGGCTACACCTTC	CASSPQGRTNYGYTF
TRBV7-7	TRBJ2-3	.	.	15	TGTGCTAGCAGCCCTCGGGGTTTCGGCACAGATACGCAGTATTTT	CASSPRGFGTDTQYF
TRBV5-6	TRBJ1-2	.	TRBD1	16	TGTGCCAGCAGCTTATTGGGACAGCAATTTAACTATGGCTACACCTTC	CASSLLGQQFNYGYTF
TRBV27	TRBJ1-4	.	.	16	TGTGCCAGTGCAAAGAGAGGCCTCGGACACGAAGAAAAACTGTTTTTT	CASAKRGLGHEEKLFF
TRBV3-1/TRBV3-2	TRBJ1-6	.	.	16	TGTGCCAGCAGCCGCGAAACAGGTGGCCCTAGTTCACCCCTCCACTTT	CASSRETGGPSSPLHF
TRBV7-2	TRBJ2-1	.	.	15	TGTGCCAGCAGCGCCGCTGCGTACTCCTACAATGAGCAGTTCTTC	CASSAAAYSYNEQFF
TRBV7-8	TRBJ1-5	.	TRBD1	13	TGTGCCAGCAGCTTACAGGGGGATCAGCCCCAGCATTTT	CASSLQGDQPQHF
TRBV6-1	TRBJ2-3	.	TRBD2	15	TGTGCCAGCAGTGAGTCGGGACTAGCGCCAGATACGCAGTATTTT	CASSESGLAPDTQYF
TRBV16	TRBJ1-2	.	.	13	TGTGCCAGCAGCCGACTGGCGGACTATGGCTACACCTTC	CASSRLADYGYTF
TRBV6-5	TRBJ2-6	.	.	16	TGTGCCAGCAGTTCCCCCCCGGGGGCTGGGGCCAACGTCCTGACTTTC	CASSSPPGAGANVLTF
TRBV18	TRBJ1-5	.	.	15	TGTGCCAGCTCACGCGGGACGGGTAGCAATCAGCCCCAGCATTTT	CASSRGTGSNQPQHF
TRBV7-2	TRBJ2-7	.	.	14	TGTGCCAGCAGCTTAGTTTCTCAACTCTACGAGCAGTACTTC	CASSLVSQLYEQYF
TRBV6-5	TRBJ2-5	.	.	16	TGTGCCAGCAGTTACTCCTTTACTAGCTGGGTGGAGACCCAGTACTTC	CASSYSFTSWVETQYF
TRBV18	TRBJ1-2	.	TRBD1	15	TGTGCCAGCTCACCACCCCAGGGGGTGAACTATGGCTACACCTTC	CASSPPQGVNYGYTF
TRBV11-3	TRBJ2-4	.	.	17	TGTGCCAGCAGCTTCGGGATGGGGGCGGGAGCGGAAAACATTCAGTACTTC	CASSFGMGAGAENIQYF
TRBV5-4	TRBJ2-3	.	.	16	TGTGCCAGCAGCTTGGATGGGGGGGCAGGCACAGATACGCAGTATTTT	CASSLDGGAGTDTQYF